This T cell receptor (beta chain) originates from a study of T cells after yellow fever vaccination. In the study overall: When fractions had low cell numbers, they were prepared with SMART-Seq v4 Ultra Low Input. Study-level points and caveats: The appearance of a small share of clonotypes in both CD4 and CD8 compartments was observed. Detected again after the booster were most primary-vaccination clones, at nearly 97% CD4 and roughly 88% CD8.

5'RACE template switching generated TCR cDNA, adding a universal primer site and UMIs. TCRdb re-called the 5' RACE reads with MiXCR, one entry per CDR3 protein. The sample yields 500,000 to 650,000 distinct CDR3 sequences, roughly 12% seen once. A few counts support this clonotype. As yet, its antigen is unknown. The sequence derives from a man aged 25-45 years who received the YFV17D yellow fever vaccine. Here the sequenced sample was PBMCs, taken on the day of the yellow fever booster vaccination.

For the CDR3, the DNA is TGCGCCAGCAGCTTGGGAGTGGGAGGCAGATCCTACGAGCAGTACTTC. It translates to CASSLGVGGRSYEQYF. The chain is built from TRBV5-1 and TRBJ2-7, with D perhaps TRBD2 (6 bases). The germline CDR1 and CDR2 sequences are SGHRS and YFSETQ. The CDR3 runs 16 residues. V lost 0 bases, J lost 1 base, and 14 bases lay in between.